This is a list of T cell receptor beta chains from one sample in a study of cytomegalovirus exposure and HLA in healthy donors. Produced via immunoSEQ multiplex PCR; TCRdb's table is partial and in-frame only. The profile shows approximately 40,000 clones, about 80% of them singletons. Sequenced material: PBMCs. Every receptor here comes from a woman aged 18-29 years in good health and CMV-seropositive. Both conserved end residues are part of each CDR3. A D gene is named only where the DNA matches it firmly. Rows may omit the clone size; those that give it use once, few, many or a size class.

len	d_gene	j_gene	v_gene	abundance	CDR3aa	CDR3nt
13	.	TRBJ1-1	TRBV19	.	CASSAAVNTEAFF	TGTGCCAGTAGTGCAGCGGTGAACACTGAAGCTTTCTTT
19	TRBD1	TRBJ1-4	TRBV7-9	.	CASSLTTGTGPATNEKLFF	TGTGCCAGCAGCTTAACCACCGGGACAGGCCCCGCAACTAATGAAAAACTGTTTTTT
17	TRBD2	TRBJ2-3	TRBV6-1	.	CASSDGKRGRLGDTQYF	TGTGCCAGCAGTGACGGGAAGCGGGGGAGGTTGGGGGATACGCAGTATTTT
12	.	TRBJ2-2	TRBV27	.	CATRRVTGELFF	TGTGCCACCCGGAGGGTCACCGGGGAGCTGTTTTTT
14	TRBD1	TRBJ2-7	TRBV18	.	CASSSWDRAYEQYF	TGTGCCAGCTCATCTTGGGACAGAGCCTACGAGCAGTACTTC
15	.	TRBJ2-2	TRBV28	.	CASSPGTEERPGQLF	TGTGCCAGCAGTCCCGGGACTGAAGAAAGGCCGGGCCAACTTTTT
14	TRBD1	TRBJ2-7	TRBV7-2	.	CASSPGGQGYEQYF	TGTGCCAGCTCCCCAGGCGGACAGGGTTACGAGCAGTACTTC
15	.	TRBJ2-2	TRBV28	.	CASSFFGMATGELFF	TGTGCCAGCAGTTTTTTTGGTATGGCAACCGGGGAGCTGTTTTTT
16	.	TRBJ2-5	TRBV5-6	.	CASSLGERRMVETQYF	TGTGCCAGCAGCTTGGGGGAGCGTCGGATGGTAGAGACCCAGTACTTC
13	.	TRBJ2-3	TRBV6-5	once	CASSPRVTDTQYF	TGTGCCAGCAGTCCCCGGGTGACAGATACGCAGTATTTT
13	.	TRBJ2-7	TRBV27	.	CASSPTWAGEQYF	TGTGCCAGCAGCCCTACCTGGGCAGGCGAGCAGTACTTC
11	.	TRBJ2-5	TRBV5-3	.	CARSFPGTQYF	TGTGCCAGAAGCTTCCCCGGGACCCAGTACTTC
16	TRBD1	TRBJ1-2	TRBV4-3	.	CASSQEAGTGPYGYTF	TGCGCCAGCAGCCAAGAAGCCGGGACAGGTCCCTATGGCTACACCTTC
13	.	TRBJ2-5	TRBV5-4	.	CASSVSTQETQYF	TGTGCCAGCAGCGTGTCTACCCAAGAGACCCAGTACTTC
13	TRBD1	TRBJ2-7	TRBV11-1	.	CASSSDRVYEQYF	TGTGCCAGCAGCTCGGACAGGGTTTACGAGCAGTACTTC
11	.	TRBJ2-5	TRBV25-1	.	CASRLAETQYF	TGTGCCAGCCGTCTAGCAGAGACCCAGTACTTC
13	TRBD1	TRBJ1-6	TRBV6-5	.	CASWVGQGSPLHF	TGTGCCAGCTGGGTGGGACAGGGATCACCCCTCCACTTT
15	.	TRBJ1-2	TRBV13	.	CASSLGDRANYGYTF	TGTGCCAGCAGCTTAGGGGACAGAGCTAACTATGGCTACACCTTC
19	TRBD2	TRBJ2-5	TRBV19	.	CASSIGFWASGGTQETQYF	TGTGCCAGTAGTATCGGTTTTTGGGCTAGCGGGGGTACTCAAGAGACCCAGTACTTC
15	TRBD2	TRBJ2-1	TRBV27	.	CASSKEREGPNEQFF	TGTGCCAGCAGCAAAGAGCGGGAGGGCCCCAATGAGCAGTTCTTC
16	TRBD1	TRBJ1-2	TRBV7-6	.	CASSLAHDRGPYGYTF	TGTGCCAGCAGCTTAGCGCATGACAGGGGTCCCTATGGCTACACCTTC
10	.	TRBJ2-7	TRBV20-1	.	CSASEGEQYF	TGCAGTGCTAGCGAGGGCGAGCAGTACTTC
16	.	TRBJ1-4	TRBV19	.	CASSIGRGGSNEKLFF	TGTGCCAGTAGTATAGGCCGTGGGGGGTCTAATGAAAAACTGTTTTTT
16	TRBD1	TRBJ1-2	TRBV28	.	CASSSTGDGMWYGYTF	TGTGCCAGCAGTTCTACAGGGGACGGGATGTGGTATGGCTACACCTTC
16	.	TRBJ2-1	TRBV11-3	.	CASSLGSAGKYNEQFF	TGTGCCAGCAGCTTAGGGTCGGCAGGGAAATACAATGAGCAGTTCTTC
16	TRBD1	TRBJ1-1	TRBV6-6	.	CASSYTGGQLNTEAFF	TGTGCCAGCAGTTACACAGGGGGACAGCTGAACACTGAAGCTTTCTTT
13	TRBD2	TRBJ2-5	TRBV19	.	CASSSGLADPQYF	TGTGCCAGTAGTTCTGGACTAGCAGATCCCCAGTACTTC
14	TRBD2	TRBJ2-3	TRBV30	.	CACTGTSGTDTQYF	TGTGCCTGCACCGGGACTAGTGGCACAGATACGCAGTATTTT
14	.	TRBJ2-1	TRBV18	once	CASSVDSANNEQFF	TGTGCCAGCTCCGTCGACTCTGCCAACAATGAGCAGTTCTTC
11	.	TRBJ2-3	TRBV30	.	CAWGTLDTQYF	TGTGCCTGGGGGACTTTGGATACGCAGTATTTT
12	.	TRBJ2-5	TRBV5-5	.	CASSRSEETQYF	TGTGCCAGCAGCCGTTCGGAAGAGACCCAGTACTTC
16	TRBD2	TRBJ2-7	TRBV4-3	.	CASSQDFTSGGYEQYF	TGCGCCAGCAGCCAAGATTTTACTAGCGGGGGGTACGAGCAGTACTTC
14	.	TRBJ1-5	TRBV10-3	.	CAIKVGGGNQPQHF	TGTGCCATCAAAGTCGGGGGAGGGAATCAGCCCCAGCATTTT
15	TRBD1	TRBJ1-3	TRBV19	.	CASSTGGFSGNTIYF	TGTGCCAGTAGTACAGGGGGCTTCTCTGGAAACACCATATATTTT
15	TRBD2	TRBJ2-1	TRBV7-9	few	CASSPRTSEGLRQFF	TGTGCCAGCAGCCCAAGGACTAGCGAGGGATTGCGGCAGTTCTTC
14	.	TRBJ2-7	TRBV10-3	.	CAISDPGTPHEQYF	TGTGCCATCAGTGATCCCGGTACCCCCCACGAGCAGTACTTC
14	.	TRBJ1-1	TRBV18	.	CASSPKHGDTEAFF	TGTGCCAGCTCACCGAAGCACGGGGACACTGAAGCTTTCTTT
13	TRBD1	TRBJ1-2	TRBV30	.	CACNRDRGSGYTF	TGTGCCTGCAACCGGGACAGGGGTTCTGGCTACACCTTC
13	.	TRBJ1-5	TRBV14	.	CASSQDLGGPQHF	TGTGCCAGCAGCCAAGACCTGGGGGGGCCCCAGCATTTT
13	.	TRBJ2-7	TRBV9	.	CASSVDSSYEQYF	TGTGCCAGCAGCGTAGACAGCTCCTACGAGCAGTACTTC
15	.	TRBJ2-7	TRBV15	.	CATSRERGSVGEQYF	TGTGCCACCAGCAGAGAAAGGGGGTCAGTGGGCGAGCAGTACTTC
15	.	TRBJ2-5	TRBV6-5	.	CASSPAGQQQETQYF	TGTGCCAGCAGTCCGGCGGGACAGCAACAAGAGACCCAGTACTTC
18	TRBD2	TRBJ2-2	TRBV7-2	.	CASSSPPSSGSNTGELFF	TGTGCCAGCAGCTCCCCCCCCTCTAGCGGGAGTAACACCGGGGAGCTGTTTTTT
14	.	TRBJ1-1	TRBV13	.	CASSLARENTEAFF	TGTGCCAGCAGCTTAGCCAGGGAGAACACTGAAGCTTTCTTT
15	TRBD1	TRBJ2-2	TRBV7-9	.	CASSFGTGITGELFF	TGTGCCAGCAGCTTTGGGACAGGGATTACCGGGGAGCTGTTTTTT
15	TRBD2	TRBJ2-7	TRBV5-4	.	CASSVSGKGVYEQYF	TGTGCCAGCAGCGTAAGCGGGAAAGGGGTCTACGAGCAGTACTTC
16	.	TRBJ2-5	TRBV5-1	.	CASSLWGGIVIETQYF	TGCGCCAGCAGCTTGTGGGGGGGCATTGTTATCGAGACCCAGTACTTC
14	TRBD2	TRBJ2-7	TRBV6-6	.	CASRASGGAGEQYF	TGTGCCAGCAGGGCAAGCGGGGGGGCAGGCGAGCAGTACTTC
15	TRBD2	TRBJ2-3	TRBV19	.	CASSIGGRRTDTQYF	TGTGCCAGTAGTATAGGCGGGAGGCGAACAGATACGCAGTATTTT
21	.	TRBJ2-3	TRBV12-2	.	CASRLQGLAGGPAHYTDTQYF	TGTGCAAGTCGCCTCCAAGGACTAGCGGGAGGGCCAGCTCACTACACAGATACGCAGTATTTT
14	TRBD1	TRBJ1-1	TRBV7-8	.	CASSPPGTGGEAFF	TGTGCCAGCAGCCCGCCGGGGACAGGGGGGGAAGCTTTCTTT
15	TRBD2	TRBJ2-2	TRBV11-2	.	CASSFGTSVVGELFF	TGTGCCAGCAGCTTTGGGACTAGCGTTGTCGGGGAGCTGTTTTTT
13	TRBD1	TRBJ2-7	TRBV7-8	.	CASSFGTGDEQYF	TGTGCCAGCAGCTTCGGGACAGGGGACGAGCAGTACTTC
14	TRBD2	TRBJ2-7	TRBV10-3	.	CAIHSGGNSYEQYF	TGTGCCATTCATAGCGGGGGGAACTCCTACGAGCAGTACTTC
16	TRBD2	TRBJ2-3	TRBV28	.	CASRGGTSGLTDTQYF	TGTGCCAGCAGGGGGGGGACTAGCGGGTTGACAGATACGCAGTATTTT